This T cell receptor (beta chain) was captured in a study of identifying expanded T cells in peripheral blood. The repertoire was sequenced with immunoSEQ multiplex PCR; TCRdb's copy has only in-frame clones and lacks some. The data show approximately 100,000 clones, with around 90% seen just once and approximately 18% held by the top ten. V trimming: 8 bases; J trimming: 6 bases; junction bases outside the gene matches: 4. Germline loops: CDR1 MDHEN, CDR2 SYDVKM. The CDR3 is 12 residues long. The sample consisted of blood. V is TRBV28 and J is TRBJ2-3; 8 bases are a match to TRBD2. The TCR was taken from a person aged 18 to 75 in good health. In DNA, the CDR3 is TGTGCCAGCTCCCCGGGGGGGGATACGCAGTATTTT. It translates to CASSPGGDTQYF.